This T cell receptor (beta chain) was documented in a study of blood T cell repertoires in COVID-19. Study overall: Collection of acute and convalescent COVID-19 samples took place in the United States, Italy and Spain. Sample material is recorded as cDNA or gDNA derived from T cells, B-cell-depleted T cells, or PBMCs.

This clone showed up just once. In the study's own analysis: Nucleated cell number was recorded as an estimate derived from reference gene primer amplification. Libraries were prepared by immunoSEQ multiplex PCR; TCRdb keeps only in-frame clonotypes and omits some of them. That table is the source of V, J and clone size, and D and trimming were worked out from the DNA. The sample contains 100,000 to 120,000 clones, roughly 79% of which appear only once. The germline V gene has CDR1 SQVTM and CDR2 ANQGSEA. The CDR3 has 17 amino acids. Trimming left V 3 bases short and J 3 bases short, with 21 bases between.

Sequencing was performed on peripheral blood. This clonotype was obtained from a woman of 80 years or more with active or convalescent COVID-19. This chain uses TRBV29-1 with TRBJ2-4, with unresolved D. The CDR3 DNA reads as TGCAGCGTTGAGTTCTTCCCCCCGAGACTTTTCAAAAACATTCAGTACTTC. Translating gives CSVEFFPPRLFKNIQYF.